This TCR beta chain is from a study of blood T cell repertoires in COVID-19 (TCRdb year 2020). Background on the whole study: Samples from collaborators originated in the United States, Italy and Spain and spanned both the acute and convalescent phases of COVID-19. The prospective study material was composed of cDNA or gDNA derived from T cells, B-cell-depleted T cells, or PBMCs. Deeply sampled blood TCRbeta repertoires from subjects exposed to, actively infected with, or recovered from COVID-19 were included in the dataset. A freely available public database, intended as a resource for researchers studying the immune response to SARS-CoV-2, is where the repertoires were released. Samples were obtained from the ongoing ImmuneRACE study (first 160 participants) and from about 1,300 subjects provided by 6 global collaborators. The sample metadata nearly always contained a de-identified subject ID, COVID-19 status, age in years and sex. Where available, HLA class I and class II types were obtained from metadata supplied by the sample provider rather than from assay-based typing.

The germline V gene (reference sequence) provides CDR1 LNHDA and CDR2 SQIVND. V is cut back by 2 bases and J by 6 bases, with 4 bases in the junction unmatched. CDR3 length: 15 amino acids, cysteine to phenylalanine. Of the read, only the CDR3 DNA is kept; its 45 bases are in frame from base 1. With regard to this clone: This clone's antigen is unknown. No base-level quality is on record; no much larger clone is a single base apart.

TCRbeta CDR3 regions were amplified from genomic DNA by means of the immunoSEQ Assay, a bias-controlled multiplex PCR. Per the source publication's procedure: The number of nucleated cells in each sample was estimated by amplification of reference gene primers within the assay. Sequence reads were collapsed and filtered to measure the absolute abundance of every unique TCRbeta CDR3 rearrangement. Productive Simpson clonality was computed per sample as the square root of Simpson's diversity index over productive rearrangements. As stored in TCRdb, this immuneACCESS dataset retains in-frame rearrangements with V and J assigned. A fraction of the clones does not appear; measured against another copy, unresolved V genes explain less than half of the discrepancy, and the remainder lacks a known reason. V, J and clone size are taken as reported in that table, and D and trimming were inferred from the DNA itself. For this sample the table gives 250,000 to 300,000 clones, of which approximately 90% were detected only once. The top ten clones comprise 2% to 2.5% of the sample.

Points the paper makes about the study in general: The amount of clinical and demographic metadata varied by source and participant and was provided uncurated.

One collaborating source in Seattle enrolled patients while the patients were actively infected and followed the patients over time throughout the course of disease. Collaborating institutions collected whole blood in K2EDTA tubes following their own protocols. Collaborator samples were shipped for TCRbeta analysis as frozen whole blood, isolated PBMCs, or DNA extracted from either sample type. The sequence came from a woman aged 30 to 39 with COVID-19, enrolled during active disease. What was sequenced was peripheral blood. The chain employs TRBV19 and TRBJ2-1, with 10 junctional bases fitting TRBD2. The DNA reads TGTGCCAGTAGTATACTAGCGGGAGTGGGCAATGAGCAGTTCTTC. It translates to CASSILAGVGNEQFF. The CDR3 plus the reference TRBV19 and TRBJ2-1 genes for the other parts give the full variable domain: DGGITQSPKYLFRKEGQNVTLSCEQNLNHDAMYWYRQDPGQGLRLIYYSQIVNDFQKGDIAEGYSVSREKKESFPLTVTSAQKNPTAFYLCASSILAGVGNEQFFGPGTRLTVL.